This T cell receptor beta chain was obtained from a study of blood T cell repertoires in COVID-19. In the study overall: There were acute and convalescent COVID-19 samples, and they came from the United States, Italy and Spain. T cells, B-cell-depleted T cells, or PBMCs provided the cDNA or gDNA that served as material.

The CDR3 totals 15 residues. The germline CDR1 and CDR2 sequences are WNHNN and SYGVQD (reference sequence). Trimming cost V 6 bases and J 4 bases, with 15 bases left between them. The authors' processing: Amplified reference gene primers provided the basis for estimating nucleated cell counts. The table came from immunoSEQ multiplex PCR; TCRdb's copy has only in-frame clones and leaves some out. The DNA was the basis for D and trimming; V, J and clone size are from that table. The repertoire holds 300,000 to 400,000 clones, around 87% seen once, with approximately 7.8% in the top ten. Sequenced input: peripheral blood. This TCR came from a woman aged 45 to 65 who had recovered from COVID-19. This rearrangement joins TRBV10-1 to TRBJ2-2, with D tentatively TRBD1 (6 bases). Written as DNA, the CDR3 is TGCGCCAGCAGCGACCCCGGGACAAGCACCGGGGAGCTGTTTTTT. As protein: CASSDPGTSTGELFF.